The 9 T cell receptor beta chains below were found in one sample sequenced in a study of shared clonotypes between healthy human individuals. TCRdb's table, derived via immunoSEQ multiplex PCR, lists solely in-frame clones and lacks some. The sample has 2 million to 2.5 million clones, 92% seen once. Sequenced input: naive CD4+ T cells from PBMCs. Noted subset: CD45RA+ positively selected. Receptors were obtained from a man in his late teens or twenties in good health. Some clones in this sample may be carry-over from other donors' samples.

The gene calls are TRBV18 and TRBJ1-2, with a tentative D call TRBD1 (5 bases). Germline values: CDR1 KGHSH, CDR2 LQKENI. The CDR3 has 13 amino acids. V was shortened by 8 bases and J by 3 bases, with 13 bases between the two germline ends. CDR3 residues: CASRRGDYYGYTF. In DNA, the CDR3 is TGTGCCAGCAGACGGGGGGACTACTATGGCTACACCTTC.

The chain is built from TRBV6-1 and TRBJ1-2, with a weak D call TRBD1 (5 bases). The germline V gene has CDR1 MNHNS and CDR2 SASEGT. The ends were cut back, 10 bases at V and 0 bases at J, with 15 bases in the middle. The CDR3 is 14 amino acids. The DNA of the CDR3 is TGTGCCATCGGGTCCCAGGGAGCTAACTATGGCTACACCTTC. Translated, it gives CAIGSQGANYGYTF.

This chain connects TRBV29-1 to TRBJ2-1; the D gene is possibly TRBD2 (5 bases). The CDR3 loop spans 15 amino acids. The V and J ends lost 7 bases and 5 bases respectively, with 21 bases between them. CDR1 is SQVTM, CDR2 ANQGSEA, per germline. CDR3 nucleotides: TGCAGCGCTGGAATGCTAAGCGGAATTCACAATGAGCAGTTCTTC. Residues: CSAGMLSGIHNEQFF.

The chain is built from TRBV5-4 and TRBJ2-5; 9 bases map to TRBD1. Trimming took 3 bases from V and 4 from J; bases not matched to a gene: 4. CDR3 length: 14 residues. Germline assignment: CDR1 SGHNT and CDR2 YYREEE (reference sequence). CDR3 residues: CASSSGQGRETQYF. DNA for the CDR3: TGTGCCAGCAGCTCGGGACAGGGTCGAGAGACCCAGTACTTC.

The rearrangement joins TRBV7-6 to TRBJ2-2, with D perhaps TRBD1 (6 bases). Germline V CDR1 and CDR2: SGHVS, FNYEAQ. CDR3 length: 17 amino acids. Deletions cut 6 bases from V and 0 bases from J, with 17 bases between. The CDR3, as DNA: TGTGCCAGCAGTCCCCTCGGGACACGACCGAACACCGGGGAGCTGTTTTTT. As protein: CASSPLGTRPNTGELFF.

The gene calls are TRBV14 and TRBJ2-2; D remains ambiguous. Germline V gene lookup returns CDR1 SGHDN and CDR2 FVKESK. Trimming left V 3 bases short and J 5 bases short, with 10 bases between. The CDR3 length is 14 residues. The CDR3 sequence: CASSQSYQTGELFF. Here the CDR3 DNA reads TGTGCCAGCAGCCAGTCCTACCAAACCGGGGAGCTGTTTTTT.

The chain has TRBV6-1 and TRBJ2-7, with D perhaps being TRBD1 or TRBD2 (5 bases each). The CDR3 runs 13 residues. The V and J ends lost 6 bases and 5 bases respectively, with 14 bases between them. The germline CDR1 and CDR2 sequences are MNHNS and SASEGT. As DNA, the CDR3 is TGTGCCAGCAGCGACGAACCGGGACACGAGCAGTACTTC. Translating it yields CASSDEPGHEQYF.

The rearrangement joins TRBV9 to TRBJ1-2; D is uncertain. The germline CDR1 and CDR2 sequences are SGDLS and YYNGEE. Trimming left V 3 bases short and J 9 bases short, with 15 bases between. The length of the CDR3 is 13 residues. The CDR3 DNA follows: TGTGCCAGCAGCGCGGAGGGATATAGGCGCTACACCTTC. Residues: CASSAEGYRRYTF.

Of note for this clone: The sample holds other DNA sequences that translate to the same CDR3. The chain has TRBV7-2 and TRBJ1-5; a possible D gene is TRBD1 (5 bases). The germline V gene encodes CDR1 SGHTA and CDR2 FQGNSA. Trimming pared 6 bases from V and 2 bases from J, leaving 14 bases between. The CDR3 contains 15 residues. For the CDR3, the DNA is TGTGCCAGCAGTTTGGGCGGGGGGGGCAATCAGCCCCAGCATTTT. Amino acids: CASSLGGGGNQPQHF.